Listed below are T cell receptor beta chains from one sample, sequenced in a study of T cells in localized non-small cell lung cancer. Repertoires were generated with immunoSEQ multiplex PCR, while TCRdb's copy carries only in-frame clones and drops some. The sample consists of fewer than 35,000 clones, around 90% of them appearing once. Sequenced material: peripheral blood mononuclear cells, taken before any cancer treatment. These receptor sequences come from a man aged 35 to 69 with stage III lung adenocarcinoma. Both conserved end residues are part of each CDR3. D genes are given only for firm matches. A clone size is listed for some rows: how often the clone was seen (once, few, many), or a class if it is expanded.

V gene: TRBV2
J gene: TRBJ1-5
D gene: .
clone size: .
CDR3 DNA: TGTGCCAGCAGTCTGATGGGGGGTAATCAGCCCCAGCATTTT
CDR3 protein: CASSLMGGNQPQHF

V gene: TRBV6-5
J gene: TRBJ1-5
D gene: .
clone size: .
CDR3 DNA: TGTGCCAGCACTCGCGGGGGGGGTAGCAATCAGCCCCAGCATTTT
CDR3 protein: CASTRGGGSNQPQHF

V gene: TRBV7-8
J gene: TRBJ2-1
D gene: TRBD2
clone size: .
CDR3 DNA: TGTGCCAGCAGCTTAAGAGTAGCGGGAAACAATGAGCAGTTCTTC
CDR3 protein: CASSLRVAGNNEQFF

V gene: TRBV30
J gene: TRBJ2-1
D gene: TRBD2
clone size: few
CDR3 DNA: TGTGCCTCCATCCCCCTAGCGGGGCACAATGAGCAGTTCTTC
CDR3 protein: CASIPLAGHNEQFF

V gene: TRBV6-5
J gene: TRBJ1-6
D gene: TRBD1
clone size: .
CDR3 DNA: TGTGCCAGCAGTTCCGGGACAGATAATTCACCCCTCCACTTT
CDR3 protein: CASSSGTDNSPLHF

V gene: TRBV5-4
J gene: TRBJ1-1
D gene: TRBD1
clone size: medium-sized
CDR3 DNA: TGTGCCAGCAGGGCCGGGACAGCCTCTACACGGGCTTTCTTT
CDR3 protein: CASRAGTASTRAFF

V gene: TRBV7-2
J gene: TRBJ2-5
D gene: .
clone size: .
CDR3 DNA: TGTGCCAGCAGCCCATACCAAGAGACCCAGTACTTC
CDR3 protein: CASSPYQETQYF

V gene: TRBV6-1
J gene: TRBJ1-2
D gene: TRBD1
clone size: .
CDR3 DNA: TGTGCCAGCAGTGAACTGGGGACAGGGGGCAAAGGCTATGGCTACACCTTC
CDR3 protein: CASSELGTGGKGYGYTF

V gene: TRBV29-1
J gene: TRBJ2-3
D gene: TRBD2
clone size: .
CDR3 DNA: TGCAGCGTTGACGCTCCGGACGGAGCGGGGGGGCCGGCAGATACGCAGTATTTT
CDR3 protein: CSVDAPDGAGGPADTQYF

V gene: TRBV7-2
J gene: TRBJ2-3
D gene: .
clone size: few
CDR3 DNA: TGTGCCAGCAGTCTCAGCTCGGATACGCAGTATTTT
CDR3 protein: CASSLSSDTQYF

V gene: TRBV7-2
J gene: TRBJ2-1
D gene: .
clone size: once
CDR3 DNA: TGTGCCAGCAGCCTAACAGGGCGAAGCTCCTACAATGAGCAGTTCTTC
CDR3 protein: CASSLTGRSSYNEQFF

V gene: TRBV4-3
J gene: TRBJ1-1
D gene: .
clone size: .
CDR3 DNA: TGCGCCAGCAGCCAAGTTGGTTTCCGGGGGCTCACTGAAGCTTTCTTT
CDR3 protein: CASSQVGFRGLTEAFF

V gene: TRBV5-1
J gene: TRBJ1-1
D gene: .
clone size: .
CDR3 DNA: TGCGCCAGCAGCTTGGTTGTAAGGGGCACTGAAGCTTTCTTT
CDR3 protein: CASSLVVRGTEAFF

V gene: TRBV15
J gene: TRBJ1-5
D gene: .
clone size: .
CDR3 DNA: TGTGCCACCAGCAGAGAACGGTTAAATCAGCCCCAGCATTTT
CDR3 protein: CATSRERLNQPQHF

V gene: TRBV5-1
J gene: TRBJ1-2
D gene: .
clone size: .
CDR3 DNA: TGCGCCAGCAGCCTGGACAGTGGCTATGGCTACACCTTC
CDR3 protein: CASSLDSGYGYTF

V gene: TRBV7-2
J gene: TRBJ2-5
D gene: .
clone size: .
CDR3 DNA: TGTGCCAGCAGTTCGCTTGACAGCCAAGAGACCCAGTACTTC
CDR3 protein: CASSSLDSQETQYF

V gene: TRBV5-5
J gene: TRBJ2-1
D gene: .
clone size: .
CDR3 DNA: TGTGCCAGCAGCCGGGACGACACCTTCTACTACAATGAGCAGTTCTTC
CDR3 protein: CASSRDDTFYYNEQFF

V gene: TRBV5-6
J gene: TRBJ1-2
D gene: .
clone size: .
CDR3 DNA: TGTGCCAGCAGTCCCGCGGGGGGTGGCGGCTACACCTTC
CDR3 protein: CASSPAGGGGYTF

V gene: TRBV5-1
J gene: TRBJ2-3
D gene: .
clone size: .
CDR3 DNA: TGCGCCAGCAGCTTGATGTCCGAACGCACAGATACGCAGTATTTT
CDR3 protein: CASSLMSERTDTQYF

V gene: TRBV18
J gene: TRBJ2-6
D gene: .
clone size: .
CDR3 DNA: TGTGCCAGCTCATCCGGGTCAAACTCTGGGGCCAACGTCCTGACTTTC
CDR3 protein: CASSSGSNSGANVLTF

V gene: TRBV29-1
J gene: TRBJ1-2
D gene: TRBD1
clone size: .
CDR3 DNA: TGCAGCGTCGCGGGACAGGGGTTCCCTCGGGGGGATGGCTACACCTTC
CDR3 protein: CSVAGQGFPRGDGYTF

V gene: TRBV7-8
J gene: TRBJ1-1
D gene: .
clone size: .
CDR3 DNA: TGTGCCAGCAGCAAAACAGGGAACACTGAAGCTTTCTTT
CDR3 protein: CASSKTGNTEAFF

V gene: TRBV4-3
J gene: TRBJ2-2
D gene: .
clone size: .
CDR3 DNA: TGCGCCAGCAGCCAAGAGAGCAGGGCCGGGGAGCTGTTTTTT
CDR3 protein: CASSQESRAGELFF

V gene: TRBV2
J gene: TRBJ1-5
D gene: .
clone size: .
CDR3 DNA: TGTGCCAGCGCGGCGGCTAGCAATCAGCCCCAGCATTTT
CDR3 protein: CASAAASNQPQHF

V gene: TRBV2
J gene: TRBJ2-5
D gene: .
clone size: .
CDR3 DNA: TGTGCCAGCAGATCTACTATGACAGAGACCCAGTACTTC
CDR3 protein: CASRSTMTETQYF